What follows describes a single TCR beta chain. This receptor's antigen is unknown. Within one base of it there is no much larger clone, and no base qualities were kept. Other DNA sequences in the sample encode the same CDR3. The donors belonged to the validation cohort of over a hundred subjects, which was separate from the 666-subject first cohort. Libraries were built with the immunoSEQ multiplex PCR assay. Regarding the original processing steps: A statistical classification framework was built for diagnosing cytomegalovirus status from the catalog of TCR beta chain sequences. Entries here come from immuneACCESS through TCRdb and include only in-frame sequences with V and J called. Some clones fail to appear in such tables; in the studies checked, an unresolved V gene covers under half of the shortfall, and the cause of the remainder is unknown. V, J and clone size are taken as reported in that table, and D and trimming were inferred from the DNA itself. For this sample the table gives 200,000 or so clones, of which more than 80% were detected only once. The top ten clones comprise under 7.5% of the sample.

From cysteine to phenylalanine, the CDR3 is 14 amino acids long. The read is trimmed to its CDR3 DNA, 42 bases read in frame from base 1. Deletion took 2 bases off V and 1 base off J, with a span of 6 bases between the germline ends. The germline V gene encodes CDR1 MNHEY and CDR2 SVGAGI. The data were obtained in a study of cytomegalovirus exposure and HLA in healthy donors (dated by TCRdb to 2015 to 2018). Regarding the research as a whole: According to a later analysis, one platform produced both the roughly 130 validation repertoires and the 720 or so repertoires of the first cohort. Along with the roughly 670-subject first cohort, a separate validation cohort of approximately 110 different subjects was used. High-throughput TCR immunosequencing, statistical association of individual TCRs with disease status, and machine learning were combined to predict cytomegalovirus infection status. The study aimed to test whether signatures of past pathogen exposure could be identified by cataloging public T cell receptors.

Study-wide conclusions, independent of this receptor: It was suggested by the authors that the approach could potentially be generalized to other disease states and immunological phenotypes. The study listed 170 or so TCR beta chains as associated with cytomegalovirus. Across donors, most TCR sequences were observed very rarely, whereas some public TCRs were present in many individuals. A few of the identified cytomegalovirus-associated TCR beta chains were confirmed in vitro to be specific for cytomegalovirus antigens. The validation cohort had no HLA typing available for a later analysis, so co-occurrence within that cohort was assessed over all 120 or so repertoires. In both the original and validation cohorts, the classifier was reported to diagnose cytomegalovirus status with high specificity and sensitivity. In a later analysis, TCRs clustered in the first cohort were found to also tend to co-occur in the 130 or so validation repertoires, with 94% of cluster scores above 0.

The material sequenced was PBMCs. The source of this sequence is a man between 18 and 35 years old in good health and CMV-seropositive. The chain is assembled from TRBV6-5 and TRBJ1-5; a tentative D match to TRBD1 spans 5 bases. The DNA sequence is given as TGTGCCAGCAGTTACAGGGGCAGCAATCAGCCCCAGCATTTT. It translates to CASSYRGSNQPQHF.